This T cell receptor (beta chain) was observed in a study of regulatory T cells in long-lasting Graves disease. This clonotype was counted many times. Germline V gene sequence: CDR1 SGHTA, CDR2 FQGTGA. The V end lost 1 base, the J end lost 5 bases, and 11 bases lay between the germline ends. This CDR3 region has 14 residues. To make TCR beta libraries, researchers used iRepertoire HTBI primers and Arm-PCR of CDR3 regions. From the multiplex PCR reads, TCRdb called clonotypes with MiXCR, one entry per CDR3 protein. Found here are 400,000 to 550,000 distinct CDR3 sequences, over 15% of them singletons; the top ten hold approximately 22%. The time point was: newly diagnosed GD, antithyroid drugs for less than 3 months. After RNA was extracted from PBMCs, the TCR library was made from it. In addition, the sample was reused for a study of T cells in Graves' hyperthyroidism and ophthalmopathy. That paper notes: If no ophthalmopathy progression occurred within 18 months, Graves' hyperthyroidism was stable. When the TCR CDR3 underwent first-round RT-PCR, the HTBI primer set was used. Peripheral blood also featured most of the thyroid clonotypes expanded above 0.001. Stable hyperthyroidism was told apart from ophthalmopathy by a model built on 13 V-J features.

The origin of this receptor is a woman younger than 30 with Graves disease. The specimen comprised peripheral blood mononuclear cells (PBMCs), sampled at new diagnosis, from a patient treated with antithyroid drugs. The V and J genes are TRBV7-3 and TRBJ1-1; D gene unclear. The CDR3 DNA reads TGTGCCAGCAGCTTAATCCCCGCCGAAACTGAAGCTTTCTTT. Translating it yields CASSLIPAETEAFF.